Listed below are T cell receptor beta chains from one sample, sequenced in a study of shared clonotypes between healthy human individuals. Measured with immunoSEQ multiplex PCR; TCRdb has only the in-frame clones, and not every one. The repertoire holds some 2,400,000 clones, with roughly 95% as singletons. Sequencing was carried out using naive CD4+ T cells sorted from blood. The source is a man younger than 35 in good health. Each CDR3 is given with its conserved first and last residue. Rows give clone size only sometimes, using once, few, many, or a class for an expanded clone.

TRBV6-6	TRBJ1-4	.	CASSWTGGGREKLFF
TRBV7-9	TRBJ1-5	once	CASSKDRGGNQPQHF
TRBV5-1	TRBJ2-1	once	CASSGSGGALNEQFF
TRBV5-1	TRBJ2-2	.	CASSPQGPNTGELFF
TRBV7-9	TRBJ2-1	.	CASSLDPLEYNEQFF
TRBV11-2	TRBJ2-5	.	CASWRGQGGETQYF
TRBV18	TRBJ2-7	.	CASSPGLSYEQYF
TRBV6-1	TRBJ2-2	.	CASRVSGANTGELFF
TRBV4-2	TRBJ1-1	.	CASSQDLENTEAFF
TRBV5-1	TRBJ1-1	.	CASSLDSSRRTEAFF
TRBV5-1	TRBJ1-1	.	CASSPDMNTEAFF
TRBV7-2	TRBJ2-7	.	CASSFASRVSYEQYF
TRBV5-1	TRBJ2-7	.	CASSLRQGEHEQYF
TRBV30	TRBJ1-2	.	CAWSHTGGAYGYTF
TRBV6-6	TRBJ1-5	.	CASSLTGSYQPQHF
TRBV28	TRBJ1-5	.	CASSLSGFNQPQHF
TRBV5-1	TRBJ1-5	.	CASSWGNDQPQHF
TRBV9	TRBJ2-7	.	CASSVGPADEQYF
TRBV11-2	TRBJ2-7	.	CASSLLGYEQYF